This T cell receptor (beta chain) was obtained from a study of blood T cell repertoires in COVID-19. TCRdb's copy holds only in-frame clones and misses some; the assay was immunoSEQ multiplex PCR. Here the sample spans about 82,000 clones, around 78% being singletons. The germline gives CDR1 SGHDN, CDR2 FVKESK. The V and J ends lost 0 bases and 3 bases respectively, with 11 bases between them. This CDR3 region has 15 residues. Enrolled during active infection, Seattle patients were then followed longitudinally. The source of this sequence is a man in his 60s with COVID-19, enrolled during active disease. V is TRBV14 and J is TRBJ2-5; the D is unclear. The sequencing input was peripheral blood. The CDR3 DNA is TGTGCCAGCAGCCAAGATACGACACTTAAAGAGACCCAGTACTTC. As protein: CASSQDTTLKETQYF. The complete variable domain, with remaining parts taken from reference TRBV14 and TRBJ2-5, reads EAGVTQFPSHSVIEKGQTVTLRCDPISGHDNLYWYRRVMGKEIKFLLHFVKESKQDESGMPNNRFLAERTGGTYSTLKVQPAELEDSGVYFCASSQDTTLKETQYFGPGTRLLVL.